This TCR beta chain was retrieved from a study of T cell repertoires in cytomegalovirus infection. One entry per CDR3 protein, called by TCRdb with MiXCR from the reads. The sample lists about 490,000 distinct CDR3 sequences, 11% occurring once. Trimming removed 6 bases from V and 2 bases from J; junction bases left unmatched: 12. Germline CDR1 and CDR2: SGHTA and FQGTGA. This CDR3 is 18 amino acids long. This clonotype was counted at least ten times. This TCR derives from a human donor in good health (CMV status not recorded). Some clones in this sample may be carry-over from other donors' samples. The chain carries TRBV7-3 and TRBJ2-6; 8 nucleotides agree with TRBD1. The sequenced sample was PBMCs. The CDR3: CASRAGQGKGAGANVLTF. DNA for the CDR3: TGTGCCAGCAGAGCTGGACAGGGAAAGGGGGCTGGGGCCAACGTCCTGACTTTC. Looking up the rest from reference TRBV7-3 and TRBJ2-6 gives the full variable domain: GAGVSQTPSNKVTEKGKYVELRCDPISGHTALYWYRQSLGQGPEFLIYFQGTGAADDSGLPNDRFFAVRPEGSVSTLKIQRTERGDSAVYLCASRAGQGKGAGANVLTFGAGSRLTVL.